The clone carrying this T cell receptor (beta chain) was observed once. Per germline, CDR1 ENHRY and CDR2 SYGVKD. Trimming removed 8 bases from V and 3 bases from J; junction bases left unmatched: 6. The CDR3 sequence is 15 residues long. These data belong to a study of blood T cell repertoires in COVID-19. The wider study: Acute and convalescent COVID-19 samples came from the United States, Italy and Spain. The analysed material was cDNA or gDNA that came from T cells, B-cell-depleted T cells, or PBMCs.

As handled by the study authors: Reference gene primer amplification yielded estimated nucleated cell counts. Clones were read by immunoSEQ multiplex PCR, and TCRdb kept only the in-frame ones, dropping some. The DNA was the basis for D and trimming; V, J and clone size are from that table. This table has 200,000 to 250,000 clones, about 94% appearing once. Seattle-derived patients entered the study during active infection and were followed longitudinally. Sequenced: peripheral blood. The gene calls are TRBV10-3 and TRBJ2-1; TRBD2 matches 11 bases. This clonotype was obtained from a man between 60 and 75 years old with COVID-19, enrolled during active disease. For the CDR3, the DNA is TGTGCCATCGGAGCTAGCGGGAGGAACTACAATGAGCAGTTCTTC. The encoded protein is CAIGASGRNYNEQFF.